These T cell receptor beta chains were read from a single sample in a study of cytomegalovirus exposure and HLA in healthy donors. Repertoires were generated with immunoSEQ multiplex PCR, while TCRdb's copy carries only in-frame clones and drops some. The sample holds about 120,000 clones, roughly 79% seen once. The sample comprised PBMCs. These receptors were taken from a woman aged 18-29 years in good health and CMV-seronegative. Both conserved end residues are part of each CDR3. The order of the fields is clone size, V gene, J gene, CDR3 protein. Clone size, where shown, is once, few, many, or a class for clones that have expanded.

-,TRBV14,TRBJ1-6,CASSHFGTSAAYNSPLHF
-,TRBV5-1,TRBJ2-1,CASSFLAGADNEQFF
-,TRBV21-1,TRBJ2-7,CASSRPIPDCEQYF
-,TRBV4-1,TRBJ2-7,CASSQDPPGVAGYEQYF
-,TRBV10-3,TRBJ1-2,CAISAATGPDFYGYTF
-,TRBV16,TRBJ1-5,CASSQGSTASNQPQHF
-,TRBV29-1,TRBJ1-2,CSVHTGTGVPF
-,TRBV30,TRBJ2-3,CAWARQSSSTDTQYF
-,TRBV6-5,TRBJ2-7,CASSSYRGNYEQYF
-,TRBV7-9,TRBJ2-7,CASSLQGDGGIEQYF
-,TRBV29-1,-,CSARTAYEQYF
-,TRBV14,TRBJ2-7,CASSRRDRAYEQYF
-,TRBV6-5,TRBJ1-2,CASRIAGGEGGYTF
-,TRBV19,TRBJ1-5,CASSPDRVNQPQHF
few,TRBV6-5,TRBJ1-1,CASSYGDTASEAFF
few,TRBV19,TRBJ2-1,CASKADRSSYNEQFF
once,TRBV4-1,TRBJ2-1,CASSLGTSANEQFF
-,TRBV5-1,TRBJ2-6,CASSLGGAGANVLTF